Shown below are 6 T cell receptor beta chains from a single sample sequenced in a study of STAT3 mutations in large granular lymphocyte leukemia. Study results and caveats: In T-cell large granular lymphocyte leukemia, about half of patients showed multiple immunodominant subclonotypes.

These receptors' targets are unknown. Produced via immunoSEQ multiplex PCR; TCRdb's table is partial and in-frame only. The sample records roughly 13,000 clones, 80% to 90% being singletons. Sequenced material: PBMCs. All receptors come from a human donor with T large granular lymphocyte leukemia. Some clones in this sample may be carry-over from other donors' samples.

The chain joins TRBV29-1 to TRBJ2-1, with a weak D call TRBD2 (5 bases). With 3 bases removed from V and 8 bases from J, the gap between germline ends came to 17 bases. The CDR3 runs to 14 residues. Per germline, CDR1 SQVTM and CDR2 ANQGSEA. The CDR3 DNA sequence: TGCAGCGTTGACGGGGTACCCGCTGGGGATGAGCAGTTCTTC. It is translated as CSVDGVPAGDEQFF.

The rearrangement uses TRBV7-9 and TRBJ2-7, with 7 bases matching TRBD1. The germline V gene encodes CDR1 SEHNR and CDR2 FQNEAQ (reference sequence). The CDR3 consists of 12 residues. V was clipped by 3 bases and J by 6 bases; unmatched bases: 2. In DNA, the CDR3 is TGTGCCAGCAGCTTTTCAGGGGGCGAGCAGTACTTC. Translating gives CASSFSGGEQYF.

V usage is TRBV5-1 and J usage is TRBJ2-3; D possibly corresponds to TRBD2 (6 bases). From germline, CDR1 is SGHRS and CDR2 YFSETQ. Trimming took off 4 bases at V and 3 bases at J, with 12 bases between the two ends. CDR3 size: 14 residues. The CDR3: CASSAASVTDTQYF. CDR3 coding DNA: TGCGCCAGCAGCGCAGCTAGCGTGACAGATACGCAGTATTTT. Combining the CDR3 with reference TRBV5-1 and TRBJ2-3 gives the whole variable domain KAGVTQTPRYLIKTRGQQVTLSCSPISGHRSVSWYQQTPGQGLQFLFEYFSETQRNKGNFPGRFSGRQFSNSRSEMNVSTLELGDSALYLCASSAASVTDTQYFGPGTRLTVL.

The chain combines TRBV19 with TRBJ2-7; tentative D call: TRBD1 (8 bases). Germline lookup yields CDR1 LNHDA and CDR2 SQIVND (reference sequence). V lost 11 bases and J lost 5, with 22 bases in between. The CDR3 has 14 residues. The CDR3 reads CAVSGAGGVHEQYF. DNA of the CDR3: TGTGCCGTCAGCGGGGCAGGGGGCGTCCACGAGCAGTACTTC. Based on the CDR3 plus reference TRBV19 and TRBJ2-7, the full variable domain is DGGITQSPKYLFRKEGQNVTLSCEQNLNHDAMYWYRQDPGQGLRLIYYSQIVNDFQKGDIAEGYSVSREKKESFPLTVTSAQKNPTAFYLCAVSGAGGVHEQYFGPGTRLTVT.

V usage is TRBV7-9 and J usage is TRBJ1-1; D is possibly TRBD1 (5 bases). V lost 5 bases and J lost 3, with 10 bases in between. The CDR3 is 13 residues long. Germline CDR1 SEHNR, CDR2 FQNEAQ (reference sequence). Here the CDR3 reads CASSPRGYTEAFF. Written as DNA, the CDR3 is TGTGCCAGCAGCCCCCGGGGGTACACTGAAGCTTTCTTT. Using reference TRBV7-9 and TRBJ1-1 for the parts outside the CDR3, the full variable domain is DTGVSQNPRHKITKRGQNVTFRCDPISEHNRLYWYRQTLGQGPEFLTYFQNEAQLEKSRLLSDRFSAERPKGSFSTLEIQRTEQGDSAMYLCASSPRGYTEAFFGQGTRLTVV.

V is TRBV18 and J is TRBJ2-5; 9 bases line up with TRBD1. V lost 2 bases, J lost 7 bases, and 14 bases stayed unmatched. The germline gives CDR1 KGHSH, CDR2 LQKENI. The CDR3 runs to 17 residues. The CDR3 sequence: CASSPSAAGQGLGTQYF. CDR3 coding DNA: TGTGCCAGCTCACCATCAGCCGCGGGACAGGGACTCGGGACCCAGTACTTC.